The 32 T cell receptor beta chains below all came from one sample that was sequenced in a study of blood T cell repertoires in COVID-19. Measured with immunoSEQ multiplex PCR; TCRdb has only the in-frame clones, and not every one. Among approximately 28,000 clones, 77% were seen once, and the ten largest hold approximately 15%. Sequencing was performed on peripheral blood. Receptors were obtained from an elderly man with active or convalescent COVID-19.

V and J are TRBV7-9 and TRBJ2-1; perhaps TRBD1 as D (6 bases). V was clipped by 5 bases and J by 5 bases, with 10 bases between them. The CDR3 covers 13 residues. CDR1 is SEHNR, CDR2 FQNEAQ, per germline (reference sequence). CDR3 region: CASSTGTNNEQFF. The CDR3 DNA follows: TGTGCCAGCAGCACCGGGACAAACAATGAGCAGTTCTTC.

The chain couples TRBV7-8 to TRBJ2-7, with 7 bases aligning to TRBD1. The CDR3 length is 18 residues. Per germline, CDR1 SGHVS and CDR2 FQNEAQ. V lost 0 bases to trimming and J lost 5 bases; unmatched junction nucleotides: 16. CDR3 amino acids: CASSLALNPGGSYNEQYF. CDR3 in DNA: TGTGCCAGCAGCTTAGCGCTTAATCCAGGGGGATCGTATAACGAGCAGTACTTC.

This sequence joins TRBV21-1 and TRBJ1-2; the table assigns TRBD1, which was not confirmed against the DNA. TRBV21-1 is given as a pseudogene. The CDR3 contains 15 residues. CDR3 loop: CASSKDTGVDYGYTF. In nucleotides, the CDR3 is TGTGCCAGCAGCAAAGACACAGGGGTTGACTATGGCTACACCTTC.

The V call is TRBV11-2, the J call TRBJ1-2, with 8 bases aligning to TRBD1. Germline CDR1 is SGHAT and CDR2 is FQNNGV. The CDR3 is 16 residues long. V trimming: 4 bases; J trimming: 5 bases; junction bases outside the gene matches: 12. DNA of the CDR3: TGTGCCAGCAGCTCATCCTCGGGACAGGCCCCTTATGGCTACACCTTC. Its translation: CASSSSSGQAPYGYTF.

The table lists this clone with a few counts. The gene calls are TRBV2 and TRBJ1-2; 8 bases are shared with TRBD1. CDR1 and CDR2 from the germline V gene are SNHLY and FYNNEI. There are 13 residues in the CDR3. After removal of 4 bases from V and 6 bases from J, the junction contained 4 bases not matched to a gene. CDR3 sequence (DNA): TGTGCCAGCAGTGGACAGGGGAGGGATGGCTACACCTTC. It translates to CASSGQGRDGYTF.

CDR3 DNA sequence: TGTGCCAGCAGCACCCCGGGACAGGGACTTTTGGGGGAGCTGTTTTTT. Protein: CASSTPGQGLLGELFF. J is TRBJ2-2 and V is TRBV5-6; TRBD1 agrees at 9 bases. CDR1 and CDR2 (germline): SGHDT, YYEEEE. With V trimmed by 4 bases and J by 8 bases, 12 bases remained unmatched. There are 16 residues in the CDR3.

The chain links TRBV2 to TRBJ1-1, with 9 bases aligning to TRBD1. The junction had 3 bases not matched to a gene; V was cut back by 6 bases and J by 7 bases. Per germline, CDR1 SNHLY and CDR2 FYNNEI. This CDR3 spans 12 amino acids. This CDR3 reads CASSPDRGEAFF. DNA of the CDR3: TGTGCCAGCAGCCCGGACAGGGGTGAAGCTTTCTTT.

This clone was seen a few times. The CDR3 DNA is TGCAGCGTTGTTGTCCGGGGGGACAATCAGCCCCAGCATTTT. This gives the protein CSVVVRGDNQPQHF. The chain employs TRBV29-1 and TRBJ1-5; tentatively, D is TRBD1 (5 bases). Trimming removed 4 bases from V and 3 bases from J, with 13 bases in between. Germline V lookup: CDR1 SQVTM, CDR2 ANQGSEA. The CDR3 is made up of 14 amino acids.

The gene calls are TRBV28 and TRBJ1-1; D might be TRBD1 (5 bases). CDR1 MDHEN and CDR2 SYDVKM come from the germline V gene. Trimming took 2 bases from V and 2 from J, leaving 12 bases between them. The CDR3 loop spans 15 amino acids. The CDR3 here is CASSLAARGNTEAFF. CDR3 sequence (DNA): TGTGCCAGCAGTTTAGCGGCGCGGGGCAACACTGAAGCTTTCTTT.

The chain uses TRBV7-8 and TRBJ2-3, with 8 bases identical to TRBD1. Trimming removed 5 bases from V and 4 bases from J; junction bases left unmatched: 5. Per germline, CDR1 SGHVS and CDR2 FQNEAQ. This CDR3 is built from 14 residues. The CDR3 DNA follows: TGTGCCAGCAGCACAAGGACAGGGTCAGATACGCAGTATTTT. It translates to CASSTRTGSDTQYF.

The chain employs TRBV5-3 and TRBJ2-2, with 9 bases identical to TRBD1. TRBV5-3 has ORF status, its function being uncertain. V dropped 5 bases and J dropped 7; count of bases not matched to a gene: 12. This CDR3 comprises 16 residues. The CDR3 protein is CARRCPGQGSGGELFF. The CDR3 region has the DNA TGTGCCAGAAGATGTCCGGGACAGGGCTCGGGCGGGGAGCTGTTTTTT.

V usage is TRBV11-2 and J usage is TRBJ2-7; the D is unclear. V was shortened by 0 bases and J by 5 bases, with 5 bases between the two germline ends. The CDR3 loop spans 12 amino acids. Germline V lookup: CDR1 SGHAT, CDR2 FQNNGV. The CDR3 reads CASSLDLDEQYF. DNA of the CDR3: TGTGCCAGCAGCTTAGATTTAGACGAGCAGTACTTC.

V is TRBV27 and J is TRBJ2-1; the D gene is possibly TRBD2 (6 bases). CDR3 size: 15 residues. Looked up from germline, CDR1 is MNHEY and CDR2 is SMNVEV (reference sequence). V lost 3 bases, J lost 0 bases, and 9 bases lay in between. In DNA form, the CDR3 reads TGTGCCAGCAGTTTGGAGGGCGGCTCCTACAATGAGCAGTTCTTC. It is translated as CASSLEGGSYNEQFF.

The V and J genes are TRBV7-2 and TRBJ1-6; tentative D call: TRBD1 (5 bases). This CDR3 is 13 amino acids long. Deletions cut 5 bases from V and 10 bases from J, with 12 bases between. The germline V gene encodes CDR1 SGHTA and CDR2 FQGNSA. The CDR3 nucleotides read TGTGCCAGCAGCCAAAGGGGCGGATCACCCCTCCACTTT. Translated: CASSQRGGSPLHF.

The chain links TRBV4-3 to TRBJ1-2; D gene unclear. The CDR3 loop spans 13 amino acids. Trimming removed 0 bases at V and 5 bases at J, with 7 bases between. The germline CDR1 and CDR2 sequences are LGHNA and YSLEER. In DNA, the CDR3 is TGCGCCAGCAGCCAAGACGCCGGGTATGGCTACACCTTC. It specifies CASSQDAGYGYTF.

This clone came up a few times. The V gene is TRBV12-3 or TRBV12-4, the J gene TRBJ1-6, with D unclear. Trimming removed 5 bases at V and 5 bases at J, with 4 bases between. CDR3 length equals 12 residues. The CDR3 sequence is CASSPDNSPLHF. The CDR3 nucleotides are TGTGCCAGCAGTCCGGATAATTCACCCCTCCACTTT.

The chain combines TRBV9 with TRBJ1-6; D not resolved. Trimming took 8 bases from V and 0 from J, leaving 3 bases between them. The V gene's germline CDR1 is SGDLS and CDR2 YYNGEE. The CDR3 length is 12 residues. CDR3 sequence reads: CASSSYNSPLHF. The CDR3 DNA follows: TGTGCCAGTAGCTCCTATAATTCACCCCTCCACTTT.

In its sample, this clone was seen a few times. The V gene is TRBV4-2, the J gene TRBJ2-3; D is unresolved. CDR1 and CDR2 from the germline V gene are LGHNA and YNFKEQ. This CDR3 is 13 amino acids long. The V end was cut by 0 bases, the J end by 4 bases, with 5 bases between. DNA of the CDR3: TGTGCCAGCAGCCAAGATATCGCAGATACGCAGTATTTT. This gives the protein CASSQDIADTQYF.

The genes are TRBV28 and TRBJ1-1, with D perhaps TRBD1 (5 bases). CDR3 size: 16 residues. Germline CDR1 and CDR2: MDHEN and SYDVKM. The ends were cut back, 5 bases at V and 3 bases at J, with 19 bases in the middle. CDR3 residues: CASSGGTPRGDTEAFF. As DNA, the CDR3 is TGTGCCAGCAGTGGCGGGACCCCGAGGGGTGACACTGAAGCTTTCTTT.

This clone appeared a few times. The gene calls are TRBV28 and TRBJ1-6; D may be TRBD1 (5 bases). CDR1 is MDHEN, CDR2 SYDVKM, per germline. The germline V and J ends were trimmed by 8 bases and 10 bases, with 12 bases remaining between them. The CDR3 spans 12 residues. The CDR3 here is CASFGGGSPLHF. In DNA form, the CDR3 reads TGTGCCAGCTTTGGTGGGGGGTCACCCCTCCACTTT.

The chain links TRBV27 to TRBJ2-5, with D possibly TRBD2 on 5 matching bases. The CDR3 extends over 14 amino acids. CDR1 is MNHEY and CDR2 is SMNVEV in the germline V gene (reference sequence). Trimming took 5 bases from V and 9 from J, leaving 19 bases between them. Written as DNA, the CDR3 is TGTGCCAGCAGTCCCCGGGCCCTCGGAGGAGCCCAGTACTTC. Protein: CASSPRALGGAQYF.

CDR3 in amino acids: CASSYDDFRRDSGYTF. The CDR3 DNA sequence: TGTGCCAGCAGTTACGACGATTTTCGCCGGGACAGCGGCTACACCTTC. The V gene is TRBV6-2 or TRBV6-3, the J gene TRBJ1-2; TRBD1 agrees at 7 bases. Germline V gene data show CDR1 as MNHEY and CDR2 as SVGEGT. This CDR3 spans 16 amino acids. The V gene end was trimmed by 2 bases and the J gene end by 8 bases; junction bases not matched to a gene: 14.

The table lists this clone with a few counts. The chain joins TRBV6-5 to TRBJ2-1; D possibly corresponds to TRBD2 (6 bases). The CDR3 extends over 13 amino acids. Germline V gene sequence: CDR1 MNHEY, CDR2 SVGAGI. V dropped 7 bases and J dropped 1 base, with 8 bases sitting between them. CDR3 residues: CASTRGSYNEQFF. In nucleotides, the CDR3 is TGTGCCAGCACGCGGGGTTCCTACAATGAGCAGTTCTTC.

The J gene is TRBJ1-1, the V gene TRBV7-3; D gene ambiguous. Germline V gene sequence: CDR1 SGHTA, CDR2 FQGTGA. The CDR3 has 15 amino acids. The V end lost 0 bases, the J end lost 1 base, and 9 bases lay between the germline ends. CDR3 coding DNA: TGTGCCAGCAGCTTAACATCCCACAAGAACACTGAAGCTTTCTTT. This codes for CASSLTSHKNTEAFF.

The chain carries TRBV2 and TRBJ1-5; weak D call: TRBD1 (5 bases). The CDR3 has 15 residues. The germline gives CDR1 SNHLY, CDR2 FYNNEI. The V gene lost 4 bases and the J gene lost 0 bases, with 10 bases spanning the gap. CDR3: CASSGGGLSNQPQHF. The DNA of the CDR3 is TGTGCCAGCAGTGGGGGGGGTCTTAGCAATCAGCCCCAGCATTTT.

This chain joins TRBV28 and TRBJ2-7; 8 nucleotides agree with TRBD2. V dropped 4 bases and J dropped 3; count of bases not matched to a gene: 5. There are 14 residues in the CDR3. Germline CDR1 reads MDHEN; CDR2 reads SYDVKM. In DNA form, the CDR3 reads TGTGCCAGCAGTTCGGGACTAGTTGGCTACGAGCAGTACTTC. Translating it yields CASSSGLVGYEQYF.

This clone was detected only once. The CDR3 sequence is CASSGASWQATIATEAFF. CDR3 sequence (DNA): TGTGCCAGCAGTGGGGCATCGTGGCAGGCGACTATTGCCACTGAAGCTTTCTTT. This rearrangement joins TRBV6-1 to TRBJ1-1; D not certain. Germline V gene sequence: CDR1 MNHNS, CDR2 SASEGT. The CDR3 is 18 amino acids. V lost 4 bases and J 4 bases, leaving 25 bases between the germline ends.

This chain connects TRBV2 to TRBJ1-2, with TRBD1 identical over 9 bases. The J segment lost 7 bases and the V segment lost 0 bases, leaving 6 bases of the junction unmatched. The CDR3 spans 15 residues. Per the germline V gene, CDR1 is SNHLY and CDR2 is FYNNEI. The CDR3 spells CASSEALRTGAGYTF. The DNA of the CDR3 is TGTGCCAGCAGTGAAGCGCTTAGGACAGGGGCTGGCTACACCTTC.

This clone was detected a few times. The J gene is TRBJ2-7, the V gene TRBV7-2; 11 bases match TRBD2. The length of the CDR3 is 15 residues. Germline values: CDR1 SGHTA, CDR2 FQGNSA. Trimming cost V 6 bases and J 2 bases; bases outside gene matches: 6. The CDR3 nucleotides read TGTGCCAGCAGGGGGGGGACTAGCGGTACCTACGAGCAGTACTTC. This gives the protein CASRGGTSGTYEQYF.

The genes are TRBV20-1 and TRBJ1-2; D is unresolved. The CDR3 is 11 residues long. CDR1 DFQATT and CDR2 SNEGSKA come from the germline V gene (reference sequence). The V gene lost 3 bases and the J gene lost 3 bases, with 5 bases spanning the gap. The CDR3 nucleotides are TGCAGTGCTAGTACTGACTATGGCTACACCTTC. Encoded protein: CSASTDYGYTF.

The gene calls are TRBV12-5 and TRBJ1-1; the D gene is possibly TRBD1 (5 bases). This CDR3 region has 14 residues. Germline CDR1 is LGHNT and CDR2 is FRNRAP. V lost 1 base and J 2 bases, leaving 8 bases between the germline ends. In DNA form, the CDR3 reads TGTGCTAGTGGTTTGGGGCAGGGCAACACTGAAGCTTTCTTT. Translating it yields CASGLGQGNTEAFF.

The rearrangement joins TRBV13 to TRBJ1-1; D uncertain. Germline CDR1 reads PRHDT; CDR2 reads FYEKMQ (reference sequence). Trimming took off 3 bases at V and 7 bases at J, with 9 bases between the two ends. The CDR3 is 12 residues long. Written as DNA, the CDR3 is TGTGCCAGCAGCTTCTACCGGGGTGAAGCTTTCTTT. It translates to CASSFYRGEAFF.